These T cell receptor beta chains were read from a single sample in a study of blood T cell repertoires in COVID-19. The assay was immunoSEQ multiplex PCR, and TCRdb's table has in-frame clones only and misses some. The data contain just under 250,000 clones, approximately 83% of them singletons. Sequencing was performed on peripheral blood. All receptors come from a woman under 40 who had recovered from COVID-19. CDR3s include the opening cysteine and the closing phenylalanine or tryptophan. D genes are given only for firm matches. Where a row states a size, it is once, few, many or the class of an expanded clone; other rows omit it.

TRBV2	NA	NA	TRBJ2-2	TGTGCCAGCAGTGAAAGGGCGGGGACCCCCGGGGAGCTGTTTTTT	CASSERAGTPGELFF
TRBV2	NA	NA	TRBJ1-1	TGTGCCAGCACATACACAGAAATGAACACTGAAGCTTTCTTT	CASTYTEMNTEAFF
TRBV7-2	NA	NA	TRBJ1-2	TGTGCCAGCAGCTCCGAGGCGTCCAAAGAGGGCTACACCTTC	CASSSEASKEGYTF
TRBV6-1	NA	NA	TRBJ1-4	TGTGCCAGCAGTGAAGTCCGCTGGACAACAACTAATGAAAAACTGTTTTTT	CASSEVRWTTTNEKLFF
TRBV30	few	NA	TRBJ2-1	TGTGCCTGGTTAGCGGTGGTGGGTGAGCAGTTCTTC	CAWLAVVGEQFF
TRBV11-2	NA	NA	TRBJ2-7	TGTGCCAGCAGTACGACGGGTTCGACCTACGAGCAGTACTTC	CASSTTGSTYEQYF
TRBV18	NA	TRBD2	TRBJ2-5	TGTGCCAGCTCACCAGCCGCCGGGAGGGAGACCCAGTACTTC	CASSPAAGRETQYF
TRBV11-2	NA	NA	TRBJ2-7	TGTGCCAGCAGCTTTGAGGCCCCCTACGAGCAGTACTTC	CASSFEAPYEQYF
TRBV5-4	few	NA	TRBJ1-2	TGTGCCAGCAGCTCCTCCCAGGGTCTCGGCTATGGCTACACCTTC	CASSSSQGLGYGYTF
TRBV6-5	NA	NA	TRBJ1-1	TGTGCCAGCAGCTCAGGGTTTCGGGACACTGAAGCTTTCTTT	CASSSGFRDTEAFF
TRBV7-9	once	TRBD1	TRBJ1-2	TGTGCCAGCAGCTCGACAGGGGTTTCTCCTAACTATGGCTACACCTTC	CASSSTGVSPNYGYTF
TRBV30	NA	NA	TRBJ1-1	TGTGCCTGGAGTATATGGGGAGACCGCGGAAACACTGAAGCTTTCTTT	CAWSIWGDRGNTEAFF
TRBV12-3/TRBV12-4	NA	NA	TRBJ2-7	TGTGCCAGCAGTTTATACGGCAGGGAGCAGTACTTC	CASSLYGREQYF
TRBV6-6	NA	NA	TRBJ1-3	TGTGCCAGCAGTCCCCGTACAGGGTTCGGCTCTGGAAACACCATATATTTT	CASSPRTGFGSGNTIYF
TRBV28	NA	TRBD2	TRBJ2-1	TGTGCCAGCAGTCCCCACCGGGGGGGTAGTAGTGAGCAGTTCTTC	CASSPHRGGSSEQFF
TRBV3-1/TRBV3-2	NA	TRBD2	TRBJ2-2	TGTGCCAGCAGCCGGGCGGGGGTGGCTACCGGGGAGCTGTTTTTT	CASSRAGVATGELFF
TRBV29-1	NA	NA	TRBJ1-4	TGCAGCGTTGGCCCTGATTTGGGGGGAAAACTGTTTTTT	CSVGPDLGGKLFF
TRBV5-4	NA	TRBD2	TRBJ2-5	TGTGCCAGCAGCCCGGGACTAGCCGCAGAGACCCAGTACTTC	CASSPGLAAETQYF
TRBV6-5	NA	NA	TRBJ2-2	TGTGCCAGCAGACCTAGCGCGAACACCGGGGAGCTGTTTTTT	CASRPSANTGELFF
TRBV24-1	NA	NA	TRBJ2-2	TGTGCCACCAGTGATTCCCGACAGTACACCGGGGAGCTGTTTTTT	CATSDSRQYTGELFF
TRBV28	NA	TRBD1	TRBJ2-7	TGTGCCAGCAGTTCGCCGGGACAGGGGTCCTACGAGCAGTACTTC	CASSSPGQGSYEQYF
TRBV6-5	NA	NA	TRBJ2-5	TGTGCCAGCAGTTACCTTACTAGAGATCAAGAGACCCAGTACTTC	CASSYLTRDQETQYF
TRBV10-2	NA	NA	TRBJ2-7	TGCGCCAGCGGGGGGTCTCCCTACGAGCAGTACTTC	CASGGSPYEQYF
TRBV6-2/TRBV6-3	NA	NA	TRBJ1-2	TGTGCCAGCAGCCTACAGGGAGTCAGGGGCTACACCTTC	CASSLQGVRGYTF
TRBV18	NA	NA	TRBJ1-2	TGTGCCAGCTCACCACCGGAGTTTCACAGGGACGCCTATGGCTACACCTTC	CASSPPEFHRDAYGYTF
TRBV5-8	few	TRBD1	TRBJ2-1	TGTGCCAGCAGCGCCCGACAGGGGGCGGTCTTC	CASSARQGAVF
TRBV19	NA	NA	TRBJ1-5	TGTGCCAGTATAGCGAGAGATTATAGCAATCAGCCCCAGCATTTT	CASIARDYSNQPQHF
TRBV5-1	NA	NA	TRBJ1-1	TGCGCCAGCAGCGGACAGCACACTGAAGCTTTCTTT	CASSGQHTEAFF
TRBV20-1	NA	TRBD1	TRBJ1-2	TGCAGTGCTAGTGAGGGGGCGCATGGCTACACCTTC	CSASEGAHGYTF
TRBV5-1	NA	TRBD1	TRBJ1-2	TGCGCCAGCAGCCCAACCGGGACAGATATCTATGGCTACACCTTC	CASSPTGTDIYGYTF
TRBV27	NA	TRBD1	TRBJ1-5	TGTGCCAGCAGTTTGGCAGGGGGCGGTCAGCCCCAGCATTTT	CASSLAGGGQPQHF
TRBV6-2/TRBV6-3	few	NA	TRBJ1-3	TGTGCCAGCAGTTCTCTCTCGTATGGAAACACCATATATTTT	CASSSLSYGNTIYF
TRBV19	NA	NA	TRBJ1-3	TGTGCCAGTAGTATATCCAGGGGCAGCTCTGGAAACACCATATATTTT	CASSISRGSSGNTIYF
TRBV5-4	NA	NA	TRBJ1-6	TGTGCCAGCAGCTTGACGGATAATTCACCCCTCCACTTT	CASSLTDNSPLHF
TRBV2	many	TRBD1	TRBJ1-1	TGTGCCAGCAAGGGACAGCCGAACACTGAAGCTTTCTTT	CASKGQPNTEAFF
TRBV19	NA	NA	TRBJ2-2	TGTGCCAGTAGTAAACTAGCTTCCGGGGAGCTGTTTTTT	CASSKLASGELFF
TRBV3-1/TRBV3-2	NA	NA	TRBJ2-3	TGTGCCAGCAGCCCAGTCATGGGGGGGGGCGCAGATACGCAGTATTTT	CASSPVMGGGADTQYF
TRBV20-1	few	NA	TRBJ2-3	TGCAGTGCTGAACAAATAGATACGCAGTATTTT	CSAEQIDTQYF
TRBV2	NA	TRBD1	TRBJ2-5	TGTGCCAACGACTTTTTCGGGACAGCCCAAGAGACCCAGTACTTC	CANDFFGTAQETQYF
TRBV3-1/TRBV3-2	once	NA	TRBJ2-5	TGTGCCAGCTCCTCGGGGGTGGGGCAAGAGACCCAGTACTTC	CASSSGVGQETQYF
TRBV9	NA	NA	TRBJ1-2	TGTGCCAGCAGCAACCCCACTAACTACTATGGCTACACCTTC	CASSNPTNYYGYTF
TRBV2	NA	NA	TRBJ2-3	TGTGCCAGCAAAAACCCCGAGGATACGCAGTATTTT	CASKNPEDTQYF
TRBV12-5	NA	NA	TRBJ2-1	TGTGCTAGTGGTTTGGTCAATACACCAACCCGAAACAATGAGCAGTTCTTC	CASGLVNTPTRNNEQFF
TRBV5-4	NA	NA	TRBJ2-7	TGTGCCAGCAGCTTACAGGAGCGCCCTTACGAGCAGTACTTC	CASSLQERPYEQYF
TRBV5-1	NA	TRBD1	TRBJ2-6	TGCGCCAGCAGCTTCCGTACAGGGGCCGGGGCCAACGTCCTGACTTTC	CASSFRTGAGANVLTF
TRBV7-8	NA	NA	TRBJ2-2	TGTGCCAGCGGCCCACGGAGGGCAACCGGGGAGCTGTTTTTT	CASGPRRATGELFF
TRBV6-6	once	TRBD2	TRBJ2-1	TGTGCCAGCAGTCACGGCGGGAGGCAGTTCTTC	CASSHGGRQFF
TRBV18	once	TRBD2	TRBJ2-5	TGTGCCAGCTCACACACCGGGACTAGCGGGGGGTCCCCCCAAGGACAAGAGACCCAGTACTTC	CASSHTGTSGGSPQGQETQYF
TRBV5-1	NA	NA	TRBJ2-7	TGCGCCAGTAGCACTGGCGAGGGACACATTTCCTACGAGCAGTACTTC	CASSTGEGHISYEQYF
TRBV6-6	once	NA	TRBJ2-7	TGTGCCGCACGGTACGAGCAGTACTTC	CAARYEQYF